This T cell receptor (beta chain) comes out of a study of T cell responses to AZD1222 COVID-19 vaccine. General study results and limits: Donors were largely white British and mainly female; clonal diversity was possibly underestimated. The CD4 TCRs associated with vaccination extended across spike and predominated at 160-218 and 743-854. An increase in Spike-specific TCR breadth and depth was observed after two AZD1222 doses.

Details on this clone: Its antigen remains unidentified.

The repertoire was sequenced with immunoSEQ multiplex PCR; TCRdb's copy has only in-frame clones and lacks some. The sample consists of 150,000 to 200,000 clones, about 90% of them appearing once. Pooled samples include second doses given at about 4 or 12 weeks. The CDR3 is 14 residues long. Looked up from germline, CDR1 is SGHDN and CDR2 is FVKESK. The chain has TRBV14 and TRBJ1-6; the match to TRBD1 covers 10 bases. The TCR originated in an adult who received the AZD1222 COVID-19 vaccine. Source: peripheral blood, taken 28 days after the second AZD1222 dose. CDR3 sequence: CARDRGFGNSPLHF. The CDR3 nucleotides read TGTGCTAGGGACAGGGGATTTGGTAATTCACCCCTCCACTTT.